This section outlines one T cell receptor (beta chain) sequence together with its context. Germline lookup yields CDR1 SQVTM and CDR2 ANQGSEA. This CDR3 is built from 13 residues. With 5 bases removed from V and 6 bases from J, the gap between germline ends came to 14 bases. Sequencing used immunoSEQ multiplex PCR; TCRdb keeps in-frame clones, though not all of them. The sample shows about 98,000 clones, roughly 78% of them seen only once. These data are taken from a study of control samples from healthy donors and cancer patients. Sequences were obtained from blood. The source is a man aged 55 to 70 in good health. The V gene is TRBV29-1, the J gene TRBJ2-1; D is ambiguous. The CDR3: CSVLGYGFNEQFF. In nucleotides, the CDR3 is TGCAGCGTTTTGGGGTACGGTTTCAATGAGCAGTTCTTC.